This T cell receptor beta chain was sequenced in a study of vaccination effects on CD4 cells after COVID-19. The study, taken as a whole, reports: Marked clonal contraction of infection- and vaccine-induced clones was seen late after vaccination.

Of note for this clone: What it binds is not known.

Sequenced by immunoSEQ multiplex PCR; TCRdb stores in-frame clones only, minus some. The table lists roughly 63,000 clones, 75% to 90% of them singletons. J lost 2 bases, V lost 3 bases, and 6 bases had no gene match. There are 16 residues in the CDR3. Germline V lookup: CDR1 KGHDR, CDR2 SFDVKD. Before sequencing, viral peptide pools were used by the ViraFEST assay to expand antigen-specific CD4+ T cells. The culture ran for around nine days, and then CD4+ T cells were isolated. None of these healthy vaccinees had been infected with SARS-CoV-2 before vaccination. The receptor's source is a human donor who received a COVID-19 vaccine. The starting material was CD4+ T cells from PBMCs cultured with SARS-CoV-2 spike peptides, obtained before COVID-19 vaccination. V and J are TRBV24-1 and TRBJ1-5; TRBD1 matches at 7 bases. For the CDR3, the DNA is TGTGCCACCAGTGATGCACAGGGGCTCGGCAATCAGCCCCAGCATTTT. Encoded protein: CATSDAQGLGNQPQHF.